Each of the 2 T cell receptor beta chains below was sequenced from the same sample in a study of CD8+ T cells in alopecia areata. Sequencing used cDNA as its template, made by extracting RNA and reverse transcribing it. Method: immunoSEQ multiplex PCR; TCRdb's copy keeps in-frame clones and lacks some. The sample includes roughly 250,000 clones, 45% to 70% of them seen just once. The treatment here: oral pan-JAK inhibitor, 5-10 mg twice daily. The sample was CD4+ T cells sorted from blood, taken around week 54, from a patient treated with tofacitinib. The receptors come from a human donor with alopecia areata.

V usage is TRBV4-1 and J usage is TRBJ1-6, with 8 bases that match TRBD1. Unmatched junction bases numbered 5, after V lost 5 bases and J lost 5 bases. Germline CDR1 reads MGHRA; CDR2 reads YSYEKL. The CDR3 has 15 residues. This CDR3 is CASSWRTGNNSPLHF. The DNA of the CDR3 is TGCGCCAGCAGCTGGCGGACAGGGAATAATTCACCCCTCCACTTT.

The V call is TRBV15, the J call TRBJ1-1; the match to TRBD1 covers 8 bases. CDR1 and CDR2 (germline): LNHNV, YYDKDF (reference sequence). CDR3 size: 14 residues. The junction had 13 bases not matched to a gene; V was cut back by 5 bases and J by 11 bases. CDR3 sequence: CATSRVGQDDEAFF. DNA for the CDR3: TGTGCCACCAGCCGTGTGGGACAGGACGATGAGGCTTTCTTT.